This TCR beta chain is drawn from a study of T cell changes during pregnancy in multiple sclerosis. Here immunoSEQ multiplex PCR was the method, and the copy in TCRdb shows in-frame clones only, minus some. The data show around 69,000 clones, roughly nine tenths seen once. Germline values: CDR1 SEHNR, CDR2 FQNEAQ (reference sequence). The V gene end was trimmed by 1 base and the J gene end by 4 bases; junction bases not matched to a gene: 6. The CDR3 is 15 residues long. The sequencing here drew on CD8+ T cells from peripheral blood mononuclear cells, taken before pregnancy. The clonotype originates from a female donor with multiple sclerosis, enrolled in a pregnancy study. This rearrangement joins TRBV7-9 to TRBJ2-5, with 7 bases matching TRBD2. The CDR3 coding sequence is TGTGCCAGCAGCTTAGTGGCGGGGGATGGAGAGACCCAGTACTTC. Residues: CASSLVAGDGETQYF.